Following are 25 T cell receptor beta chains from one sample sequenced in a study of beta chain features in type 1 diabetes. The authors reverse transcribed all of the isolated RNA, so sequencing captured expressed TCRB transcripts. Libraries were prepared by immunoSEQ multiplex PCR; TCRdb keeps only in-frame clonotypes and omits some of them. There are fewer than 250,000 clones in the sample; around an eighth occur only once, and around 0.025% lies in the top ten. The sequencing sample was made of naive CD4+ T cells from blood. These receptor sequences come from a woman between 40 and 50 years old in good health.

This clone has a handful of counts. This chain joins TRBV4-1 and TRBJ1-2, with TRBD1 matching over 9 bases. CDR1 is MGHRA, CDR2 YSYEKL, per germline. The CDR3 is made up of 15 amino acids. V gave up 3 bases and J gave up 6 bases; unmatched junction bases: 8. CDR3 region: CASSQATGTGNGYTF. CDR3 in DNA: TGCGCCAGCAGCCAGGCAACCGGGACAGGGAATGGCTACACCTTC.

This clone was counted between two and nine times. The CDR3 region has the DNA TGTGCCAGCAGAAAAACAGGGAACTACGAGCAGTACTTC. Translation gives CASRKTGNYEQYF. The chain combines TRBV27 with TRBJ2-7, with D perhaps matching TRBD1 (6 bases). The CDR3 has 13 amino acids. The germline V gene has CDR1 MNHEY and CDR2 SMNVEV (reference sequence). V dropped 6 bases and J dropped 3 bases, with 12 bases sitting between them.

The chain carries TRBV5-4 and TRBJ2-2; a possible D gene is TRBD1 (7 bases). V gave up 4 bases and J gave up 6 bases, with 19 bases separating them. The germline V gene encodes CDR1 SGHNT and CDR2 YYREEE (reference sequence). The CDR3 extends over 16 amino acids. The DNA of the CDR3 is TGTGCCAGCAGCCCGACAGGGACTCGGGTCTCCGGGGAGCTGTTTTTT. It yields the protein CASSPTGTRVSGELFF. Combining the CDR3 with reference TRBV5-4 and TRBJ2-2 gives the whole variable domain ETGVTQSPTHLIKTRGQQVTLRCSSQSGHNTVSWYQQALGQGPQFIFQYYREEENGRGNFPPRFSGLQFPNYSSELNVNALELDDSALYLCASSPTGTRVSGELFFGEGSRLTVL.

The J gene is TRBJ2-2, the V gene TRBV2, with no clear D. This CDR3 has 13 residues. V was clipped by 4 bases and J by 1 base, with 4 bases between them. Per germline, CDR1 SNHLY and CDR2 FYNNEI. The CDR3 is CASSVGNTGELFF. CDR3 sequence (DNA): TGTGCCAGCAGTGTCGGGAACACCGGGGAGCTGTTTTTT.

This clone was counted ten times or more. V is TRBV28 and J is TRBJ2-3, with D hard to call. V shed 4 bases and J shed 6 bases, with 11 bases lying between them. Germline V gene sequence: CDR1 MDHEN, CDR2 SYDVKM. The CDR3 covers 13 residues. In DNA form, the CDR3 reads TGTGCCAGCAGTTGGCGCCCCGGGGATACGCAGTATTTT. The encoded protein is CASSWRPGDTQYF. Drawing the rest from reference TRBV28 and TRBJ2-3, the complete variable domain is DVKVTQSSRYLVKRTGEKVFLECVQDMDHENMFWYRQDPGLGLRLIYFSYDVKMKEKGDIPEGYSVSREKKERFSLILESASTNQTSMYLCASSWRPGDTQYFGPGTRLTVL.

The rearrangement links TRBV5-6 to TRBJ2-2, with D unresolved. Trimming removed 2 bases from V and 3 bases from J, with 5 bases in between. The V gene's germline CDR1 is SGHDT and CDR2 YYEEEE. CDR3 length equals 13 residues. CDR3 sequence (DNA): TGTGCCAGCAGCTTTCAGGACACCGGGGAGCTGTTTTTT. It encodes CASSFQDTGELFF.

This clone was seen a few times. This chain joins TRBV7-9 and TRBJ1-1, with TRBD1 matching 8 bases. Germline V lookup: CDR1 SEHNR, CDR2 FQNEAQ (reference sequence). The CDR3 consists of 14 residues. The J segment lost 4 bases and the V segment lost 6 bases, leaving 7 bases of the junction unmatched. In DNA form, the CDR3 reads TGTGCCAGCAGTTTAACAGGGGGAGGCACTGAAGCTTTCTTT. Its protein product is CASSLTGGGTEAFF.

V usage is TRBV2 and J usage is TRBJ2-7, with 9 bases aligning to TRBD1. This CDR3 is built from 14 residues. V gave up 5 bases and J gave up 7 bases; unmatched junction bases: 9. Germline V gene data show CDR1 as SNHLY and CDR2 as FYNNEI. CDR3 sequence reads: CASSPPGTGREQYF. The CDR3 nucleotides are TGTGCCAGCAGTCCGCCCGGGACAGGGCGGGAGCAGTACTTC.

To note about this clone: Other DNA sequences within the sample encode an identical CDR3. The chain combines TRBV7-9 with TRBJ2-1, with 9 nucleotides matching TRBD1. CDR3 length equals 15 residues. Germline V gene data show CDR1 as SEHNR and CDR2 as FQNEAQ (reference sequence). The V segment lost 1 base and the J segment 2 bases; nucleotides outside the gene matches: 0. The CDR3 protein is CASSLGQGAYNEQFF. The CDR3 DNA reads as TGTGCCAGCAGCTTAGGACAGGGGGCCTACAATGAGCAGTTCTTC.

The CDR3 here is CASSPKTGDKNIQYF. CDR3 nucleotides: TGTGCCAGCAGCCCTAAGACAGGGGACAAAAACATTCAGTACTTC. J is TRBJ2-4 and V is TRBV9, with TRBD1 identical over 8 bases. The CDR3 is made up of 15 amino acids. The ends lost 4 bases at V and 3 bases at J; junction bases unmatched: 6. CDR1 and CDR2 (germline): SGDLS, YYNGEE. The whole variable domain, filled in from reference TRBV9 and TRBJ2-4, reads DSGVTQTPKHLITATGQRVTLRCSPRSGDLSVYWYQQSLDQGLQFLIQYYNGEERAKGNILERFSAQQFPDLHSELNLSSLELGDSALYFCASSPKTGDKNIQYFGAGTRLSVL.

This clone was seen more than once but under ten times. This chain uses TRBV4-1 with TRBJ2-2; D is undetermined. The V gene's germline CDR1 is MGHRA and CDR2 YSYEKL. This CDR3 region has 15 residues. V lost 0 bases to trimming and J lost 10 bases, with 15 bases between them. The CDR3 DNA reads as TGCGCCAGCAGCCAAGATAGAGGTTCGTACCTGGAGCTGTTTTTT. Translated, it gives CASSQDRGSYLELFF.

The J gene is TRBJ1-3, the V gene TRBV7-2, with D unresolved. The CDR3 covers 16 residues. The ends were cut back, 2 bases at V and 0 bases at J, with 11 bases in the middle. Germline CDR1 reads SGHTA; CDR2 reads FQGNSA. Written as DNA, the CDR3 is TGTGCCAGCAGCTTAAGTATATCCAGCTCTGGAAACACCATATATTTT. Translated, it gives CASSLSISSSGNTIYF.

This sequence joins TRBV18 and TRBJ1-5, with D possibly TRBD1 on 6 matching bases. The length of the CDR3 is 14 residues. The V end lost 6 bases, the J end lost 4 bases, and 13 bases lay between the germline ends. Germline CDR1 and CDR2: KGHSH and LQKENI. CDR3: CASSPGQPNQPQHF. The CDR3 bases are TGTGCCAGCTCGCCGGGACAACCGAATCAGCCCCAGCATTTT. The full variable domain, with the rest looked up from reference TRBV18 and TRBJ1-5, is NAGVMQNPRHLVRRRGQEARLRCSPMKGHSHVYWYRQLPEEGLKFMVYLQKENIIDESGMPKERFSAEFPKEGPSILRIQQVVRGDSAAYFCASSPGQPNQPQHFGDGTRLSIL.

V gene TRBV19 combines with J gene TRBJ2-7; a possible D gene is TRBD2 (6 bases). This CDR3 region has 15 residues. Deletions cut 5 bases from V and 2 bases from J, with 16 bases between. Germline V CDR1 and CDR2: LNHDA, SQIVND (reference sequence). In nucleotides, the CDR3 is TGTGCCAGTAGTGTGGCCGCGGGGCGGCCCTACGAGCAGTACTTC. Translation: CASSVAAGRPYEQYF.

This clone turned up a few times. The chain has TRBV6-5 and TRBJ1-1, with a weak D call TRBD1 (5 bases). The germline gives CDR1 MNHEY, CDR2 SVGAGI. Trimming took 2 bases from V and 4 from J, leaving 11 bases between them. This CDR3 comprises 14 residues. In nucleotides, the CDR3 is TGTGCCAGCAGTTACGGAGGGGCACTCACTGAAGCTTTCTTT. Translating gives CASSYGGALTEAFF.

The chain carries TRBV11-2 and TRBJ1-5; weak D call: TRBD1 (5 bases). The V end lost 2 bases, the J end lost 1 base, and 12 bases lay between the germline ends. Looked up from germline, CDR1 is SGHAT and CDR2 is FQNNGV. The CDR3 totals 16 residues. The CDR3 coding sequence is TGTGCCAGCAGCTTAATCGGGGGACTGAGCAATCAGCCCCAGCATTTT. This gives the protein CASSLIGGLSNQPQHF.

The chain recombines TRBV7-6 with TRBJ2-5; D is perhaps TRBD2 (6 bases). The germline V gene has CDR1 SGHVS and CDR2 FNYEAQ. V shed 4 bases and J shed 3 bases, with 9 bases lying between them. The CDR3 runs to 13 residues. This CDR3 reads CASSSWGEETQYF. The CDR3 DNA follows: TGTGCCAGCAGCTCGTGGGGGGAAGAGACCCAGTACTTC.

The sample holds a few counts of this clone. The chain has TRBV5-4 and TRBJ2-5; 12 positions agree with TRBD2. The CDR3 is made up of 16 amino acids. CDR1 and CDR2 from the germline V gene are SGHNT and YYREEE (reference sequence). V was clipped by 4 bases and J by 7 bases; unmatched bases: 11. This chain's CDR3 is CASSLGASGGARTQYF. The CDR3 coding sequence is TGTGCCAGCAGCCTCGGGGCTAGCGGGGGGGCCAGGACCCAGTACTTC.

The chain carries TRBV6-6 and TRBJ2-1; a possible D gene is TRBD2 (6 bases). The CDR3 has 14 residues. Germline V gene data show CDR1 as MNHNY and CDR2 as SVGAGI (reference sequence). V gave up 3 bases and J gave up 6 bases, with 12 bases separating them. DNA of the CDR3: TGTGCCAGCAGTTATACGGGGGAACGCAATGAGCAGTTCTTC. This translates into CASSYTGERNEQFF.

CDR3 in amino acids: CASSSTRDNQNTEAFF. CDR3 bases: TGTGCCAGCAGCTCAACCCGGGACAATCAGAACACTGAAGCTTTCTTT. The chain combines TRBV11-2 with TRBJ1-1; tentative D call: TRBD1 (6 bases). The CDR3 covers 16 residues. Germline CDR1 and CDR2: SGHAT and FQNNGV. V lost 4 bases and J lost 1, with 16 bases in between.

This clone turned up a few times. V usage is TRBV5-1 and J usage is TRBJ2-3; 10 bases match TRBD1. This CDR3 has 18 residues. V lost 1 base, J lost 5 bases, and 13 bases stayed unmatched. The V gene's germline CDR1 is SGHRS and CDR2 YFSETQ. The CDR3 region is CASSLYAPGQGQLDTQYF. For the CDR3, the DNA is TGCGCCAGCAGCTTGTACGCGCCGGGACAGGGGCAACTAGATACGCAGTATTTT. Based on the CDR3 plus reference TRBV5-1 and TRBJ2-3, the full variable domain is KAGVTQTPRYLIKTRGQQVTLSCSPISGHRSVSWYQQTPGQGLQFLFEYFSETQRNKGNFPGRFSGRQFSNSRSEMNVSTLELGDSALYLCASSLYAPGQGQLDTQYFGPGTRLTVL.

This chain's CDR3 is CASSLGWTENYGYTF. The CDR3 region has the DNA TGCGCCAGCAGCTTGGGTTGGACAGAGAACTATGGCTACACCTTC. V usage is TRBV5-1 and J usage is TRBJ1-2; a possible D gene is TRBD1 (6 bases). The V gene's germline CDR1 is SGHRS and CDR2 YFSETQ. Deletions cut 0 bases from V and 2 bases from J, with 11 bases between. The CDR3 runs 15 residues.

This clone occurred a few times. The chain links TRBV7-9 to TRBJ1-5, with D possibly TRBD1 on 5 matching bases. CDR3 size: 13 residues. Trimming cost V 6 bases and J 5 bases, with 11 bases left between them. CDR1 and CDR2 (germline): SEHNR, FQNEAQ (reference sequence). The CDR3: CASSSTGYQPQHF. Written as DNA, the CDR3 is TGTGCCAGCAGTTCAACAGGTTATCAGCCCCAGCATTTT.

The V call is TRBV18, the J call TRBJ1-3; TRBD1 agrees at 7 bases. V was clipped by 4 bases and J by 8 bases; unmatched bases: 11. Germline V CDR1 and CDR2: KGHSH, LQKENI. This CDR3 is built from 15 residues. The CDR3 here is CASSRPQGVSDTIYF. In DNA form, the CDR3 reads TGTGCCAGCTCACGACCCCAGGGGGTATCGGACACCATATATTTT.

This clone occurred a few times. This chain connects TRBV19 to TRBJ2-5; TRBD1 matches 8 bases. Germline loops: CDR1 LNHDA, CDR2 SQIVND (reference sequence). The CDR3 runs 14 residues. With 5 bases clipped from V and 2 bases from J, the junction kept 4 bases outside the gene matches. The CDR3 DNA follows: TGTGCCAGTAGTCTCGGGACAGGTCAAGAGACCCAGTACTTC. Amino acid sequence: CASSLGTGQETQYF.